Presented here are 18 T cell receptor beta chains from one specimen sequenced in a study of shared clonotypes between healthy human individuals. Method: immunoSEQ multiplex PCR; TCRdb's copy keeps in-frame clones and lacks some. The table has under 2.5 million clones, roughly 90% seen once. The material sequenced was naive CD4+ T cells from PBMCs. Subset in this sample: CD45RA+ positively selected. Receptors were obtained from a young man in good health. Some clones in this sample may be carry-over from other donors' samples.

The chain has TRBV6-6 and TRBJ1-1; D is undetermined. The CDR3 totals 13 residues. Trimming took 0 bases from V and 1 from J, leaving 3 bases between them. CDR1 is MNHNY and CDR2 is SVGAGI in the germline V gene (reference sequence). CDR3: CASSYSTNTEAFF. The DNA for the CDR3 is TGTGCCAGCAGTTACTCGACGAACACTGAAGCTTTCTTT.

The V gene is TRBV7-9, the J gene TRBJ2-7, with 12 bases matching TRBD2. In germline, CDR1 is SEHNR, CDR2 FQNEAQ (reference sequence). Germline trimming cut 5 bases from V and 0 bases from J; bases unmatched to any gene: 11. This CDR3 comprises 18 residues. The CDR3 DNA reads TGTGCCAGCAGCACACCGGGACTAGCGGGCCTTAGCTCCTACGAGCAGTACTTC. Translation gives CASSTPGLAGLSSYEQYF.

About this clone: Other nucleotide sequences from this sample produce the same CDR3. This chain joins TRBV5-1 and TRBJ2-7; the D gene could be TRBD1 or TRBD2 (5 bases each). V was shortened by 4 bases and J by 7 bases, with 15 bases between the two germline ends. Germline V gene data show CDR1 as SGHRS and CDR2 as YFSETQ. This CDR3 contains 13 residues. CDR3 bases: TGCGCCAGCAGCCCGGGGACCAAAGGGGAGCAGTACTTC. Its translation: CASSPGTKGEQYF.

The chain uses TRBV2 and TRBJ1-5, with a weak D call TRBD1 (6 bases). Germline values: CDR1 SNHLY, CDR2 FYNNEI. Between the trimmed V and J ends, which lost 5 bases and 7 bases, there was a span of 15 bases. This CDR3 has 14 amino acids. The DNA for the CDR3 is TGTGCCAGCAGTCTCCAGGGGTCGGGGCAGCCCCAGCATTTT. Its protein is CASSLQGSGQPQHF.

The chain links TRBV10-3 to TRBJ1-2; TRBD1 is a possible D gene (6 bases). V lost 10 bases, J lost 0 bases, and 21 bases lay in between. In germline, CDR1 is ENHRY, CDR2 SYGVKD. The CDR3 loop spans 16 amino acids. This chain's CDR3 is CATWTGQSYSNYGYTF. DNA for the CDR3: TGTGCCACCTGGACTGGACAGAGCTATTCTAACTATGGCTACACCTTC.

On this clone: Within the sample, other DNA sequences also encode this same CDR3. The rearrangement links TRBV27 to TRBJ2-1; 7 bases agree with TRBD2. This CDR3 has 13 amino acids. Trimming cost V 6 bases and J 4 bases; bases outside gene matches: 3. Germline assignment: CDR1 MNHEY and CDR2 SMNVEV (reference sequence). CDR3 loop: CASRGSGYNEQFF. The CDR3, as DNA: TGTGCCAGCAGGGGTAGCGGGTACAATGAGCAGTTCTTC.

The chain couples TRBV2 to TRBJ2-7; possibly TRBD1 or TRBD2 for D (6 bases each). The germline V and J ends were trimmed by 4 bases and 2 bases, with 15 bases remaining between them. Looked up from germline, CDR1 is SNHLY and CDR2 is FYNNEI. The CDR3 is made up of 15 amino acids. CDR3: CASSGGAGPTYEQYF. The DNA for the CDR3 is TGTGCCAGCAGTGGGGGGGCCGGCCCCACCTACGAGCAGTACTTC.

The chain joins TRBV28 to TRBJ2-3, with 14 bases matching TRBD2. CDR3 length: 15 residues. CDR1 and CDR2 from the germline V gene are MDHEN and SYDVKM. After removal of 6 bases from V and 5 bases from J, the junction contained 4 bases not matched to a gene. CDR3 amino acids: CASRGTSGSGDTQYF. CDR3 DNA sequence: TGTGCCAGCAGAGGGACTAGCGGGAGCGGAGATACGCAGTATTTT.

Regarding this clone: At the DNA level, this CDR3 is encoded by other sequences in the same sample as well. The chain combines TRBV5-5 with TRBJ2-7; 8 bases fit TRBD1. The CDR3 is 14 amino acids. The V and J ends lost 1 base and 6 bases, in that order; junction bases with no gene match: 6. The germline CDR1 and CDR2 sequences are SGHKS and YYEKEE (reference sequence). The CDR3 DNA reads TGTGCCAGCAGCTTGATCCAGGGGGCATTCGAGCAGTACTTC. Translated: CASSLIQGAFEQYF.

This chain connects TRBV30 to TRBJ1-1; weak D call: TRBD1 (6 bases). The CDR3 is made up of 14 amino acids. Per germline, CDR1 GTSNPN and CDR2 SVGIG (reference sequence). Trimming took 3 bases from V and 3 from J, leaving 14 bases between them. The CDR3 DNA reads as TGTGCCTGGAGCCCCGCAAAGGGGGACACTGAAGCTTTCTTT. This gives the protein CAWSPAKGDTEAFF.

The gene calls are TRBV25-1 and TRBJ2-5; unclear D gene. This CDR3 has 13 residues. Germline CDR1 reads MGHDK; CDR2 reads SYGVNS. The V gene lost 5 bases and the J gene lost 0 bases, with 7 bases spanning the gap. In DNA form, the CDR3 reads TGTGCCAGCAGTCCCCAGTACCAAGAGACCCAGTACTTC. Amino acid sequence: CASSPQYQETQYF.

This clone was recorded once. This sequence joins TRBV7-9 and TRBJ2-7, with D possibly being TRBD1 (7 bases). CDR1 and CDR2 (germline): SEHNR, FQNEAQ (reference sequence). This CDR3 region has 18 residues. V was cut by 3 bases and J by 3 bases, with 24 bases left in between. The CDR3 DNA reads as TGTGCCAGCAGCTTTGGAGGGGGATTTCCCCGGGACAGCTACGAGCAGTACTTC. It is translated as CASSFGGGFPRDSYEQYF.

V usage is TRBV5-1 and J usage is TRBJ2-1; 7 bases match TRBD2. This CDR3 has 15 residues. V was clipped by 0 bases and J by 9 bases; unmatched bases: 9. Germline V gives CDR1 SGHRS, CDR2 YFSETQ. CDR3 residues: CASSLASSGTTEQFF. The CDR3 DNA reads TGCGCCAGCAGCTTGGCTTCTTCCGGGACTACTGAGCAGTTCTTC. The complete variable domain, with remaining parts taken from reference TRBV5-1 and TRBJ2-1, reads KAGVTQTPRYLIKTRGQQVTLSCSPISGHRSVSWYQQTPGQGLQFLFEYFSETQRNKGNFPGRFSGRQFSNSRSEMNVSTLELGDSALYLCASSLASSGTTEQFFGPGTRLTVL.

The J gene is TRBJ2-7, the V gene TRBV14; 8 bases line up with TRBD1. This CDR3 is 16 amino acids long. Germline V CDR1 and CDR2: SGHDN, FVKESK. With V trimmed by 5 bases and J by 6 bases, 15 bases remained unmatched. The CDR3 protein is CASSYKVQGALAEQYF. The CDR3 coding sequence is TGTGCCAGCAGCTACAAGGTCCAGGGGGCGTTGGCCGAGCAGTACTTC.

This chain links TRBV7-9 with TRBJ1-2; no clear D gene. The CDR3 sequence is 14 residues long. Germline V gene data show CDR1 as SEHNR and CDR2 as FQNEAQ (reference sequence). The V end lost 1 base, the J end lost 7 bases, and 13 bases lay between the germline ends. This chain's CDR3 is CASSLEAAMSGYTF. Here the CDR3 DNA reads TGTGCCAGCAGCTTAGAGGCCGCTATGAGTGGCTACACCTTC.

The rearrangement joins TRBV29-1 to TRBJ1-2; D unclear. The V end lost 7 bases, the J end lost 8 bases, and 14 bases lay between the germline ends. Germline V lookup: CDR1 SQVTM, CDR2 ANQGSEA. The CDR3 runs to 11 residues. The CDR3 DNA follows: TGCAGCGCGACTTTCTTCGGCGGCTACACCTTC. Translating it yields CSATFFGGYTF.

The V call is TRBV30, the J call TRBJ1-6; a weak D match, TRBD1 (5 bases). This CDR3 has 13 residues. The germline V gene encodes CDR1 GTSNPN and CDR2 SVGIG (reference sequence). V shed 4 bases and J shed 9 bases, with 13 bases lying between them. CDR3 DNA sequence: TGTGCCTGGACCCGGGACTTCACTTCACCCCTCCACTTT. Its protein product is CAWTRDFTSPLHF.

The chain recombines TRBV5-1 with TRBJ2-1, with 13 bases identical to TRBD2. CDR1 SGHRS and CDR2 YFSETQ come from the germline V gene. The CDR3 length is 16 residues. J was trimmed by 6 bases and V by 4 bases; bases with no gene match: 7. In DNA, the CDR3 is TGCGCCAGCAGCACCGGGACTAGCGGGATATCCAATGAGCAGTTCTTC. This gives the protein CASSTGTSGISNEQFF.